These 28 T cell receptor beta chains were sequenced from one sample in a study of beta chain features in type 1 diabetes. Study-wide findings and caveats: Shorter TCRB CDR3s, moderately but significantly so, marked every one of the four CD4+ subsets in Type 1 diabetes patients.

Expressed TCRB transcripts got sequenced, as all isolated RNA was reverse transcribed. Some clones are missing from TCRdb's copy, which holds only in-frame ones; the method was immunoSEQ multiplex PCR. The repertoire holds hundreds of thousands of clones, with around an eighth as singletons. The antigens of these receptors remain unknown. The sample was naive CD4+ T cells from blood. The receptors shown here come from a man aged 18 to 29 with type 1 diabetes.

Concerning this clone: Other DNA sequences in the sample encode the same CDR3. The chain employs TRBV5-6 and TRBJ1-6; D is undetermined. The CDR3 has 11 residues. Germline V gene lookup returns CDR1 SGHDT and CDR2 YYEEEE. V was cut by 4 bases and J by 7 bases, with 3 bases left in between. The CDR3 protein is CASSANSPLHF. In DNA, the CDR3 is TGTGCCAGCAGCGCGAATTCACCCCTCCACTTT.

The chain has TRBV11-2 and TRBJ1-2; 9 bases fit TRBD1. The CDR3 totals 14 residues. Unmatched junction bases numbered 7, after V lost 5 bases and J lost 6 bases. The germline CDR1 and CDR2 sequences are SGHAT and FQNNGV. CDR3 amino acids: CASSPGTGPDGYTF. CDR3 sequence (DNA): TGTGCCAGCAGCCCCGGGACAGGGCCAGATGGCTACACCTTC.

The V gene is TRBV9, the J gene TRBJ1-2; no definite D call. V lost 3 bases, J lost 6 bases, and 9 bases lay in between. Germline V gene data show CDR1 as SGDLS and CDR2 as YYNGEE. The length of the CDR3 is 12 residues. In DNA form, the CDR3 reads TGTGCCAGCAGCGCCCCCCGGGATGGCTACACCTTC. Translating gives CASSAPRDGYTF. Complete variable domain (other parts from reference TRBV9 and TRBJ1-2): DSGVTQTPKHLITATGQRVTLRCSPRSGDLSVYWYQQSLDQGLQFLIQYYNGEERAKGNILERFSAQQFPDLHSELNLSSLELGDSALYFCASSAPRDGYTFGSGTRLTVV.

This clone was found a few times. The CDR3, as DNA: TGTGCCTGGAGTCCGCAAGCCGGTCCCCCGTACACCTTC. Residues: CAWSPQAGPPYTF. The chain employs TRBV30 and TRBJ1-2; D not certain. V shed 2 bases and J shed 11 bases, with 18 bases lying between them. This CDR3 spans 13 amino acids. Germline assignment: CDR1 GTSNPN and CDR2 SVGIG (reference sequence).

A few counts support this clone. CDR3 residues: CASRSLAATYNEQFF. For the CDR3, the DNA is TGCGCCAGCAGGTCACTAGCGGCTACCTACAATGAGCAGTTCTTC. The chain uses TRBV5-1 and TRBJ2-1; 8 bases are shared with TRBD2. From germline, CDR1 is SGHRS and CDR2 YFSETQ. The CDR3 runs to 15 residues. Trimming cost V 5 bases and J 2 bases; bases outside gene matches: 6.

CDR3 amino acids: CASSNPGQGNYGYTF. As DNA, the CDR3 is TGCGCCAGCAGCAACCCGGGACAGGGAAACTATGGCTACACCTTC. The chain combines TRBV4-1 with TRBJ1-2, with 9 bases identical to TRBD1. The CDR3 has 15 amino acids. The germline V gene encodes CDR1 MGHRA and CDR2 YSYEKL. Unmatched junction bases numbered 6, after V lost 5 bases and J lost 2 bases.

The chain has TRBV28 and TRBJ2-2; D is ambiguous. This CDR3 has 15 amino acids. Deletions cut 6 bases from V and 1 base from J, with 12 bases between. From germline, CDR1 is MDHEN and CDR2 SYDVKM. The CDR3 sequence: CASSPDGQNTGELFF. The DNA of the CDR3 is TGTGCCAGCAGCCCGGACGGCCAGAACACCGGGGAGCTGTTTTTT.

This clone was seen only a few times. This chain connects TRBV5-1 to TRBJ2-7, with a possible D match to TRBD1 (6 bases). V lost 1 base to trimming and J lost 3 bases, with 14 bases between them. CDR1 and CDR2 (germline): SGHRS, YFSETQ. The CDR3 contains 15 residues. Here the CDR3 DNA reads TGCGCCAGCAGCTTGTCAACCGGGACAAGCTACGAGCAGTACTTC. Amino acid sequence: CASSLSTGTSYEQYF.

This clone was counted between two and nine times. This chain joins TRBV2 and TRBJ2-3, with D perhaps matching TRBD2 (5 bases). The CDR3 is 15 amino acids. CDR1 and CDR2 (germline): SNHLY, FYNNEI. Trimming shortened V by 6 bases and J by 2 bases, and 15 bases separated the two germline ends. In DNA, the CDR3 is TGTGCCAGCAGGATAGGACTCGCAACCACAGATACGCAGTATTTT. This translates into CASRIGLATTDTQYF.

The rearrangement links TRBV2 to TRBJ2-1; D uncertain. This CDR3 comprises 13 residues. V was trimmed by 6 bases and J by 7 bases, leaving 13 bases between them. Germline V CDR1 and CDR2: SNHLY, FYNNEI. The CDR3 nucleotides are TGTGCCAGCAGCCCCCTGACATGGAATGAGCAGTTCTTC. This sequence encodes CASSPLTWNEQFF. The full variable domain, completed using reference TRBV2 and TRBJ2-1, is EPEVTQTPSHQVTQMGQEVILRCVPISNHLYFYWYRQILGQKVEFLVSFYNNEISEKSEIFDDQFSVERPDGSNFTLKIRSTKLEDSAMYFCASSPLTWNEQFFGPGTRLTVL.

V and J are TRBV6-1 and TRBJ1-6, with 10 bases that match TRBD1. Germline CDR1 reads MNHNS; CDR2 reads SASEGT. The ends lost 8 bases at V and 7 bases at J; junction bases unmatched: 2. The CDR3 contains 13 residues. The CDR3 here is CASEDRGNSPLHF. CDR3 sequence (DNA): TGTGCCAGCGAGGACAGGGGGAATTCACCCCTCCACTTT.

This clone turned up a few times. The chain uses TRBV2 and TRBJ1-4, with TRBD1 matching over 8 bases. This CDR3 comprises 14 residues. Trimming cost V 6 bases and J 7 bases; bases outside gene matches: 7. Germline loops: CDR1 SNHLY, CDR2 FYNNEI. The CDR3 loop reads CASSGGTGREKLFF. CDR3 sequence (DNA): TGTGCCAGCAGCGGAGGGACAGGACGTGAAAAACTGTTTTTT.

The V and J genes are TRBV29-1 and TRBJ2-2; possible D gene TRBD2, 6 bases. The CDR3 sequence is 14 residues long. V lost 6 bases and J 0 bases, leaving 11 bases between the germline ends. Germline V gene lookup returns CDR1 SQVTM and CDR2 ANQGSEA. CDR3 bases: TGCAGCGTCCGCGGGGACGCGAACACCGGGGAGCTGTTTTTT. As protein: CSVRGDANTGELFF.

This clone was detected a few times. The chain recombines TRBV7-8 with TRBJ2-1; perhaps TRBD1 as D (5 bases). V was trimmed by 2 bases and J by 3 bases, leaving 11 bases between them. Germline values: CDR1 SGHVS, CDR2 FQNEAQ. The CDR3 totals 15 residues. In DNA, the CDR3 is TGTGCCAGCAGCTTACCCCAGGGATTCTACAATGAGCAGTTCTTC. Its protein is CASSLPQGFYNEQFF.

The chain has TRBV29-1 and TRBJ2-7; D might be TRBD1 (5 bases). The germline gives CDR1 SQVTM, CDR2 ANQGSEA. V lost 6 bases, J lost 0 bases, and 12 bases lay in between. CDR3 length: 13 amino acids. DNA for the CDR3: TGCAGCGTCGTCCCGGACAACTCCTACGAGCAGTACTTC. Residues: CSVVPDNSYEQYF.

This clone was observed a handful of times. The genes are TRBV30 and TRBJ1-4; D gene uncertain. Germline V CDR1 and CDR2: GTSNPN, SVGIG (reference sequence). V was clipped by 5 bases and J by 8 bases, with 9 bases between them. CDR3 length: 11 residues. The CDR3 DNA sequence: TGTGCCTGGGCTAGCTCGGAAAAACTGTTTTTT. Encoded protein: CAWASSEKLFF.

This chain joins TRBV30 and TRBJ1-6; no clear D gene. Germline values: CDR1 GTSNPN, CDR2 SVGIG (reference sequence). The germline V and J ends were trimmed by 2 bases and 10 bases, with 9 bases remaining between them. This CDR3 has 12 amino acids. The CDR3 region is CAWSLGFSPLHF. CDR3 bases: TGTGCCTGGAGTTTAGGGTTCTCACCCCTCCACTTT.

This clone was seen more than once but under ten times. The CDR3: CAWRTLRGVGELFF. CDR3 nucleotides: TGTGCCTGGAGAACACTACGGGGAGTCGGGGAGCTGTTTTTT. The chain has TRBV30 and TRBJ2-2; D perhaps matches TRBD2 (5 bases). V was pared by 3 bases and J by 7 bases, with 15 bases between. This CDR3 is built from 14 residues. Germline loops: CDR1 GTSNPN, CDR2 SVGIG (reference sequence).

Here the CDR3 reads CASKGAAGSPLHF. CDR3 coding DNA: TGTGCCAGCAAAGGCGCTGCGGGTTCACCCCTCCACTTT. The chain uses TRBV28 and TRBJ1-6; D gene uncertain. The CDR3 contains 13 residues. Looked up from germline, CDR1 is MDHEN and CDR2 is SYDVKM. The ends were cut back, 7 bases at V and 9 bases at J, with 13 bases in the middle.

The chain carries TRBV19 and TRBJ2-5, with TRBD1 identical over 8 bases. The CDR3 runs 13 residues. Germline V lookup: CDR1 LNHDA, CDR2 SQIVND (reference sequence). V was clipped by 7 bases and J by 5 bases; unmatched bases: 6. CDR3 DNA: TGTGCCAGTAACCCGACAGGGGTGGAGACCCAGTACTTC. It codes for CASNPTGVETQYF.

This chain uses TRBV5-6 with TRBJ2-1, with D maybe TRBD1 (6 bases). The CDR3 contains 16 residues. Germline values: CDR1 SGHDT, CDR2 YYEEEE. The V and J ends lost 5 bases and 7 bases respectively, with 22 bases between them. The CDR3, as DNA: TGTGCCAGCAGGAAGGGCCAAGGCCAGGGGAAGAATGAGCAGTTCTTC. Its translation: CASRKGQGQGKNEQFF. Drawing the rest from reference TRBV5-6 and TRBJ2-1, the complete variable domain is DAGVTQSPTHLIKTRGQQVTLRCSPKSGHDTVSWYQQALGQGPQFIFQYYEEEERQRGNFPDRFSGHQFPNYSSELNVNALLLGDSALYLCASRKGQGQGKNEQFFGPGTRLTVL.

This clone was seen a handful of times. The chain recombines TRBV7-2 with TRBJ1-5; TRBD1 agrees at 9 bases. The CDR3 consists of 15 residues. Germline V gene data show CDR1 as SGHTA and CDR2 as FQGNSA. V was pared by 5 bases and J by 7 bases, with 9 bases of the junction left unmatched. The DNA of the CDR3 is TGTGCCAGCAGCCCGACTGGGACAGGGTGGCAGCCCCAGCATTTT. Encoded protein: CASSPTGTGWQPQHF. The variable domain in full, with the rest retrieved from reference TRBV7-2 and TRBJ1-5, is GAGVSQSPSNKVTEKGKDVELRCDPISGHTALYWYRQSLGQGLEFLIYFQGNSAPDKSGLPSDRFSAERTGGSVSTLTIQRTQQEDSAVYLCASSPTGTGWQPQHFGDGTRLSIL.

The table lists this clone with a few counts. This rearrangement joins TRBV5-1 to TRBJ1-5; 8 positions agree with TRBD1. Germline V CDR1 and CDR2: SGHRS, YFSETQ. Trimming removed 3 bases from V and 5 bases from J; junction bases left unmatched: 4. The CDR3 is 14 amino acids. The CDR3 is CASSSTGGDQPQHF. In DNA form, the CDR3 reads TGCGCCAGCAGCTCCACAGGGGGGGATCAGCCCCAGCATTTT. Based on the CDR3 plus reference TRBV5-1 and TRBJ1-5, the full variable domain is KAGVTQTPRYLIKTRGQQVTLSCSPISGHRSVSWYQQTPGQGLQFLFEYFSETQRNKGNFPGRFSGRQFSNSRSEMNVSTLELGDSALYLCASSSTGGDQPQHFGDGTRLSIL.

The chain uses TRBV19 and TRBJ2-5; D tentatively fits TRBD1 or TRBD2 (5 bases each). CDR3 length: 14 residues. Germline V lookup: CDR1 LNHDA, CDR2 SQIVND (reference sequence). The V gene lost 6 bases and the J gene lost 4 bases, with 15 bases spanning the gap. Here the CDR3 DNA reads TGTGCCAGTAGGCCGTGGGGACCCGGAGAGACCCAGTACTTC. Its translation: CASRPWGPGETQYF.

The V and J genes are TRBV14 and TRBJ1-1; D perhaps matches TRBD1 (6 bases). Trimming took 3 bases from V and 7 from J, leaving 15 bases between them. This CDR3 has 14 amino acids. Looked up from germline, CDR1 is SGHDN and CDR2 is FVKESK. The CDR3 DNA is TGTGCCAGCAGCCAGCAAAGAGGGGGTGGTGAAGCTTTCTTT. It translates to CASSQQRGGGEAFF.

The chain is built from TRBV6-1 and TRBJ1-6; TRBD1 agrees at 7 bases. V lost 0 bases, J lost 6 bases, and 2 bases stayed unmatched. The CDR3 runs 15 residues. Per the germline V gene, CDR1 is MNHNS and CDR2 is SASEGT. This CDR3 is CASSEAGTVNSPLHF. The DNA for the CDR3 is TGTGCCAGCAGTGAAGCAGGGACAGTTAATTCACCCCTCCACTTT.

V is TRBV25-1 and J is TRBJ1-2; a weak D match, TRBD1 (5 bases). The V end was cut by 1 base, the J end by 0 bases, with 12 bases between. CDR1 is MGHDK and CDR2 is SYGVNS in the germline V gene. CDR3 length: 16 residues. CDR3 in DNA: TGTGCCAGCAGTGAATCTGACAGCGCAGCTAACTATGGCTACACCTTC. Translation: CASSESDSAANYGYTF.

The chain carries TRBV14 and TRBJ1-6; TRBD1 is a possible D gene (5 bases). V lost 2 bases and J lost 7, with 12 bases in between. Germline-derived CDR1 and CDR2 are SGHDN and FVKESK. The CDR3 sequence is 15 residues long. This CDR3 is CASSQTIGANSPLHF. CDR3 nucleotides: TGTGCCAGCAGCCAAACTATAGGGGCCAATTCACCCCTCCACTTT.